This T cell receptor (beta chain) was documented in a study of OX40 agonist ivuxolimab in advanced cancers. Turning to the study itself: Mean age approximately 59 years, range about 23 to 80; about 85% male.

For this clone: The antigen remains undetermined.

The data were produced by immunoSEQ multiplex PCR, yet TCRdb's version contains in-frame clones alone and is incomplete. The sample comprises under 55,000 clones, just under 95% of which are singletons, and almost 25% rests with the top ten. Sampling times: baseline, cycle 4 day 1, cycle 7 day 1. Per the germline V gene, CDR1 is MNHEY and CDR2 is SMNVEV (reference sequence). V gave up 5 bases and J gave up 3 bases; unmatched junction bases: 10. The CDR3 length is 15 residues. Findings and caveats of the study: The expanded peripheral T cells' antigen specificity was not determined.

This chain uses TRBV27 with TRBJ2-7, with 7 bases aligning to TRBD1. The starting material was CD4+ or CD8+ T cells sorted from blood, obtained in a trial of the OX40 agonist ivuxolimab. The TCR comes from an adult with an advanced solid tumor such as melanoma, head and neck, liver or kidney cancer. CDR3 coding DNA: TGTGCCAGCAGTCCCTTCCAAACAGGGGTCTACGAGCAGTACTTC. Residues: CASSPFQTGVYEQYF.